Presented here are 21 T cell receptor beta chains from one specimen sequenced in a study of blood T cell repertoires in COVID-19. TCRdb keeps only in-frame clones here, not all; method: immunoSEQ multiplex PCR. This repertoire shows some 170,000 clones, around 83% found once; its top ten account for roughly 15%. The sequenced sample was PBMCs or T cells enriched from blood (not recorded which). The receptors here all came from a man aged 50 to 60 who had recovered from COVID-19.

This clone was observed once. In DNA form, the CDR3 reads TGTGCCAGCAGCCAGGACAGGCCTTTCTCTGGAAACACCATATATTTT. It yields the protein CASSQDRPFSGNTIYF. The chain links TRBV7-8 to TRBJ1-3, with TRBD1 matching over 7 bases. The CDR3 is 16 amino acids. V gave up 5 bases and J gave up 0 bases; unmatched junction bases: 7. CDR1 and CDR2 (germline): SGHVS, FQNEAQ.

This clone was recorded once. The chain has TRBV7-3 and TRBJ1-4; the D gene is possibly TRBD1 (6 bases). Germline CDR1 is SGHTA and CDR2 is FQGTGA. The CDR3 length is 13 residues. Trimming shortened V by 5 bases and J by 7 bases, and 11 bases separated the two germline ends. The CDR3 loop is CASSAQGSEKLFF. The CDR3 DNA sequence: TGTGCCAGCAGCGCACAGGGAAGTGAAAAACTGTTTTTT.

This clone was observed a single time. V gene TRBV6-5 combines with J gene TRBJ2-1; possibly TRBD2 for D (6 bases). V lost 4 bases, J lost 5 bases, and 12 bases lay in between. The CDR3 sequence is 14 residues long. Germline V lookup: CDR1 MNHEY, CDR2 SVGAGI. In nucleotides, the CDR3 is TGTGCCAGCAGTTCTTCCGGGACTCACAATGAGCAGTTCTTC. Translating gives CASSSSGTHNEQFF.

The V and J genes are TRBV7-2 and TRBJ1-2; TRBD1 is a possible D gene (5 bases). Deletions cut 6 bases from V and 2 bases from J, with 13 bases between. The CDR3 runs to 14 residues. Germline values: CDR1 SGHTA, CDR2 FQGNSA. Here the CDR3 reads CASRQDFQNYGYTF. The CDR3 DNA sequence: TGTGCCAGCAGACAGGATTTTCAGAACTATGGCTACACCTTC.

This chain joins TRBV7-3 and TRBJ2-1; 8 nucleotides agree with TRBD2. The CDR3 covers 16 residues. V lost 5 bases to trimming and J lost 4 bases; unmatched junction nucleotides: 10. Germline CDR1 and CDR2: SGHTA and FQGTGA. In DNA, the CDR3 is TGTGCCAGCAGCCCCATTTCGGGAGGGGGGTACAATGAGCAGTTCTTC. Protein product: CASSPISGGGYNEQFF.

The J gene is TRBJ2-1, the V gene TRBV11-2; the D gene is possibly TRBD1 (6 bases). This CDR3 has 14 amino acids. Trimming pared 4 bases from V and 8 bases from J, leaving 15 bases between. The germline V gene encodes CDR1 SGHAT and CDR2 FQNNGV. The CDR3 nucleotides are TGTGCCAGCAGCTGGAGAACAGGGTTGGATGAGCAGTTCTTC. Its translation: CASSWRTGLDEQFF.

CDR3 DNA sequence: TGTGCCAGCAGCGCTACCAGGACAGGAGGATATGGCTACACCTTC. Residues: CASSATRTGGYGYTF. The rearrangement links TRBV11-2 to TRBJ1-2; TRBD1 aligns across 7 bases. The CDR3 extends over 15 amino acids. V was pared by 5 bases and J by 5 bases, with 11 bases of the junction left unmatched. Germline-derived CDR1 and CDR2 are SGHAT and FQNNGV.

This chain uses TRBV6-5 with TRBJ1-2, with 12 bases matching TRBD1. V shed 7 bases and J 6 bases; nucleotides not matched to a gene: 9. Germline V gene sequence: CDR1 MNHEY, CDR2 SVGAGI. The CDR3 covers 15 residues. The CDR3 here is CASTIGTGGVNGYTF. The CDR3 DNA sequence: TGTGCCAGCACCATCGGGACAGGGGGCGTGAATGGCTACACCTTC.

The V and J genes are TRBV10-3 and TRBJ2-2; 7 bases fit TRBD1. The CDR3 is made up of 16 amino acids. The V and J ends lost 0 bases and 1 base, in that order; junction bases with no gene match: 2. CDR1 is ENHRY and CDR2 is SYGVKD in the germline V gene. The CDR3 reads CAISESRTGNTGELFF. CDR3 coding DNA: TGTGCCATCAGTGAGTCACGGACAGGGAACACCGGGGAGCTGTTTTTT.

A single count supports this clone. The chain carries TRBV6-1 and TRBJ2-7; 7 positions agree with TRBD1. The germline V gene encodes CDR1 MNHNS and CDR2 SASEGT. The CDR3 is 14 amino acids. Unmatched junction bases numbered 4, after V lost 2 bases and J lost 3 bases. As DNA, the CDR3 is TGTGCCAGCAGTGAAACGACAGGGATCTACGAGCAGTACTTC. Translating it yields CASSETTGIYEQYF.

This clone was counted a few times. This sequence joins TRBV9 and TRBJ2-3; no definite D call. This CDR3 has 14 residues. CDR1 and CDR2 (germline): SGDLS, YYNGEE. Trimming stripped 0 bases from V and 0 bases from J, with 5 bases between. The CDR3 loop reads CASSVVESTDTQYF. Written as DNA, the CDR3 is TGTGCCAGCAGCGTAGTGGAGAGCACAGATACGCAGTATTTT.

The rearrangement uses TRBV18 and TRBJ1-2, with 7 positions matching TRBD1. Germline CDR1 reads KGHSH; CDR2 reads LQKENI. The CDR3 is 15 amino acids. Unmatched junction bases numbered 9, after V lost 2 bases and J lost 6 bases. The CDR3 nucleotides are TGTGCCAGCTCACCAGGGGGGACAGAGACGAATGGCTACACCTTC. Amino acid sequence: CASSPGGTETNGYTF.

This clone was counted ten times or more. The genes are TRBV19 and TRBJ1-6; possibly TRBD1 for D (6 bases). This CDR3 spans 16 amino acids. The V gene's germline CDR1 is LNHDA and CDR2 SQIVND (reference sequence). V was pared by 7 bases and J by 7 bases, with 20 bases between. The CDR3: CASNRDVRSLNSPLHF. CDR3 DNA sequence: TGTGCCAGTAACAGGGATGTCCGTAGCCTGAATTCACCCCTCCACTTT. Full variable domain (outside the CDR3, taken from reference TRBV19 and TRBJ1-6): DGGITQSPKYLFRKEGQNVTLSCEQNLNHDAMYWYRQDPGQGLRLIYYSQIVNDFQKGDIAEGYSVSREKKESFPLTVTSAQKNPTAFYLCASNRDVRSLNSPLHFGNGTRLTVT.

The rearrangement joins TRBV6-1 to TRBJ1-4; D might be TRBD1 (6 bases). The V end lost 4 bases, the J end lost 7 bases, and 22 bases lay between the germline ends. Germline values: CDR1 MNHNS, CDR2 SASEGT. The CDR3 is 17 amino acids. The CDR3 nucleotides read TGTGCCAGCAGTGGGGCCTTAATACAGGGTGTAAGTGAAAAACTGTTTTTT. Translating gives CASSGALIQGVSEKLFF.

V usage is TRBV3-1 (or the pseudogene TRBV3-2) and J usage is TRBJ1-1; 7 bases are shared with TRBD1. Per germline, CDR1 LGHDT and CDR2 YNNKEL (reference sequence). The J segment lost 5 bases and the V segment lost 4 bases, leaving 7 bases of the junction unmatched. The CDR3 extends over 14 amino acids. The CDR3 loop reads CASSLETGRTEAFF. CDR3 coding DNA: TGTGCCAGCAGCCTCGAGACAGGGAGGACTGAAGCTTTCTTT.

This chain links TRBV4-1 with TRBJ2-5; no clear D gene. The CDR3 sequence is 14 residues long. V lost 0 bases to trimming and J lost 0 bases, with 5 bases between them. The germline CDR1 and CDR2 sequences are MGHRA and YSYEKL. DNA for the CDR3: TGCGCCAGCAGCCAAGACAGGAACCAAGAGACCCAGTACTTC. Translating it yields CASSQDRNQETQYF.

This chain uses TRBV18 with TRBJ1-3; possible D gene TRBD1, 5 bases. The V gene's germline CDR1 is KGHSH and CDR2 LQKENI. CDR3 length equals 16 residues. V was pared by 1 base and J by 0 bases, with 10 bases between. CDR3 in DNA: TGTGCCAGCTCACCACGGGGCAGGAGCTCTGGAAACACCATATATTTT. It translates to CASSPRGRSSGNTIYF.

This chain joins TRBV15 and TRBJ1-2, with TRBD1 matching over 8 bases. Germline values: CDR1 LNHNV, CDR2 YYDKDF (reference sequence). J was trimmed by 14 bases and V by 5 bases; bases with no gene match: 19. The CDR3 totals 15 residues. The CDR3: CATSRGGQGARRETF. CDR3 nucleotides: TGTGCCACCAGCCGAGGGGGTCAGGGGGCGCGCAGAGAGACCTTC.

The genes are TRBV5-1 and TRBJ2-1; TRBD2 aligns across 11 bases. This CDR3 is built from 17 residues. V shed 0 bases, J shed 8 bases, and the junction held 10 bases outside the gene matches. The germline gives CDR1 SGHRS, CDR2 YFSETQ. The CDR3 loop reads CASSLERSSGGWDEQFF. The DNA for the CDR3 is TGCGCCAGCAGCTTGGAACGGTCTAGCGGGGGGTGGGATGAGCAGTTCTTC.

The gene calls are TRBV15 and TRBJ2-1, with a possible D match to TRBD2 (5 bases). The germline gives CDR1 LNHNV, CDR2 YYDKDF (reference sequence). V shed 5 bases and J shed 6 bases, with 14 bases lying between them. The CDR3 consists of 14 residues. The CDR3 sequence is CATSRPAGGNEQFF. CDR3 DNA sequence: TGTGCCACCAGCCGACCCGCGGGCGGCAATGAGCAGTTCTTC. The whole variable domain, filled in from reference TRBV15 and TRBJ2-1, reads DAMVIQNPRYQVTQFGKPVTLSCSQTLNHNVMYWYQQKSSQAPKLLFHYYDKDFNNEADTPDNFQSRRPNTSFCFLDIRSPGLGDTAMYLCATSRPAGGNEQFFGPGTRLTVL.

The chain has TRBV28 and TRBJ1-2; D uncertain. This CDR3 contains 13 residues. Germline V gene lookup returns CDR1 MDHEN and CDR2 SYDVKM. Trimming stripped 2 bases from V and 4 bases from J, with 8 bases between. CDR3 loop: CASSLKPVYGYTF. The CDR3 DNA sequence: TGTGCCAGCAGTTTAAAGCCCGTCTATGGCTACACCTTC.